This TCR beta chain was retrieved from a study of OX40 agonist ivuxolimab in advanced cancers. Blood draws occurred at baseline, cycle 4 day 1, and cycle 7 day 1. The CDR3 extends over 14 amino acids. V shed 4 bases and J 3 bases; nucleotides not matched to a gene: 4. Germline loops: CDR1 MGHRA, CDR2 YSYEKL. Study-wide findings and caveats: Normalized T-cell clonal expansion was also low in a subset of nonresponders.

Profiled with immunoSEQ multiplex PCR; TCRdb holds only in-frame clones, not every one. The top ten clones hold about 4% of a sample with 65,000 to 100,000 clones, roughly 88% of them seen once. About this clone itself: Its antigen is as yet unknown.

The rearrangement links TRBV4-1 to TRBJ1-2; 8 bases are shared with TRBD1. The receptor comes from an adult with an advanced solid tumor such as melanoma, head and neck, liver or kidney cancer. The sample consisted of CD4+ or CD8+ T cells sorted from blood, taken in a trial of the OX40 agonist ivuxolimab. The CDR3, as DNA: TGCGCCAGCAGCCTTCAGGGGGCTGACTATGGCTACACCTTC. Residues: CASSLQGADYGYTF.